Following are 31 T cell receptor beta chains from one sample sequenced in a study of blood T cell repertoires in COVID-19. The assay was immunoSEQ multiplex PCR, and TCRdb's table has in-frame clones only and misses some. The sample gives some 70,000 clones, around 90% of which show up once; 5.5% to 8.5% is in the top ten. The sample comprised peripheral blood. The receptor set was obtained from a woman of 80 years or more with active COVID-19.

The chain carries TRBV15 and TRBJ2-3; D is perhaps TRBD1 (5 bases). Germline CDR1 is LNHNV and CDR2 is YYDKDF (reference sequence). The germline V and J ends were trimmed by 4 bases and 5 bases, with 7 bases remaining between them. The CDR3 extends over 12 amino acids. This CDR3 reads CATSIRGDTQYF. The CDR3 region has the DNA TGTGCCACCAGCATAAGGGGAGATACGCAGTATTTT.

The chain employs TRBV19 and TRBJ2-5; D gene unclear. Germline lookup yields CDR1 LNHDA and CDR2 SQIVND (reference sequence). V lost 6 bases, J lost 3 bases, and 11 bases lay in between. The CDR3 has 13 residues. DNA of the CDR3: TGTGCCAGTAGCCCCAGAGGTAAAGAGACCCAGTACTTC. Translated: CASSPRGKETQYF.

The CDR3 protein is CASSKDRGSQPQHF. DNA for the CDR3: TGTGCCAGCAGTAAGGACAGGGGTTCCCAGCCCCAGCATTTT. The rearrangement links TRBV6-2 or TRBV6-3 to TRBJ1-5; 9 bases are shared with TRBD1. The V segment lost 5 bases and the J segment 7 bases; nucleotides outside the gene matches: 6. This CDR3 region has 14 residues. Germline V gene data show CDR1 as MNHEY and CDR2 as SVGEGT.

The chain is built from TRBV6-2 or TRBV6-3 and TRBJ2-7; TRBD2 matches at 8 bases. The germline CDR1 and CDR2 sequences are MNHEY and SVGEGT. V was clipped by 4 bases and J by 0 bases; unmatched bases: 11. The length of the CDR3 is 17 residues. The CDR3 coding sequence is TGTGCCAGCAGTTCCGTGCAGATTAGCGGGACCTCCTACGAGCAGTACTTC. As protein: CASSSVQISGTSYEQYF.

CDR3 DNA sequence: TGTGCCAGCAGCCGATCCTACGGCAGCGGGAGCTTCAATGAGCAGTTCTTC. The encoded protein is CASSRSYGSGSFNEQFF. J is TRBJ2-1 and V is TRBV5-8, with TRBD2 matching 8 bases. The CDR3 spans 17 residues. The J segment lost 6 bases and the V segment lost 4 bases, leaving 15 bases of the junction unmatched. Germline V gene data show CDR1 as SGHTS and CDR2 as YDEGEE.

This clone was recorded only once. This sequence joins TRBV18 and TRBJ2-7, with 8 bases that match TRBD1. The CDR3 has 14 residues. Germline trimming cut 3 bases from V and 4 bases from J; bases unmatched to any gene: 5. CDR1 is KGHSH, CDR2 LQKENI, per germline. The CDR3 protein is CASSPSGTGYEQYF. CDR3 DNA: TGTGCCAGCTCACCCTCCGGGACAGGTTACGAGCAGTACTTC.

The gene calls are TRBV2 and TRBJ2-7; D may be TRBD1 (6 bases). Trimming cost V 7 bases and J 7 bases, with 14 bases left between them. The length of the CDR3 is 12 residues. Per germline, CDR1 SNHLY and CDR2 FYNNEI. CDR3 nucleotides: TGTGCCAGCACTACAGGGATGAGGGAGCAGTACTTC. This codes for CASTTGMREQYF.

J is TRBJ1-2 and V is TRBV12-3 or TRBV12-4, with unresolved D. The CDR3 sequence is 13 residues long. Trimming stripped 6 bases from V and 3 bases from J, with 11 bases between. The CDR3 DNA reads as TGTGCCAGCAGATTGACCGGGGACTATGGCTACACCTTC. Translating it yields CASRLTGDYGYTF.

This clone came up once. This chain joins TRBV11-2 and TRBJ2-1; the match to TRBD2 covers 9 bases. Germline CDR1 reads SGHAT; CDR2 reads FQNNGV. This CDR3 has 13 amino acids. J lost 10 bases, V lost 6 bases, and 7 bases had no gene match. DNA for the CDR3: TGTGCCAGCAGTCGGACTAGCGTGTACGAGCAGTTCTTC. Translated, it gives CASSRTSVYEQFF.

V usage is TRBV3-1 (or the pseudogene TRBV3-2) and J usage is TRBJ2-7; a weak D match, TRBD2 (6 bases). Per germline, CDR1 LGHDT and CDR2 YNNKEL (reference sequence). V lost 4 bases and J lost 0, with 16 bases in between. CDR3 length: 16 amino acids. The CDR3 DNA reads as TGTGCCAGCAGCCTGCGAGCTGCGGGGATCTCCTACGAGCAGTACTTC. Its translation is CASSLRAAGISYEQYF.

The chain carries TRBV7-3 and TRBJ2-1; 8 bases are a match to TRBD2. Trimming at V came to 5 bases and at J to 8 bases, leaving 11 bases not matched to a gene. The CDR3 length is 15 residues. CDR1 and CDR2 (germline): SGHTA, FQGTGA. CDR3: CASSHGGGRSDEQFF. Here the CDR3 DNA reads TGTGCCAGCAGCCATGGAGGCGGGAGGTCGGATGAGCAGTTCTTC.

The chain is built from TRBV29-1 and TRBJ2-3; D might be TRBD2 (5 bases). Per the germline V gene, CDR1 is SQVTM and CDR2 is ANQGSEA. The CDR3 is made up of 13 amino acids. The V and J ends lost 2 bases and 4 bases respectively, with 10 bases between them. The CDR3 DNA reads as TGCAGCGTTGAAAGAGGGATTTCAGATACGCAGTATTTT. Protein product: CSVERGISDTQYF.

This clone was observed a single time. The chain combines TRBV20-1 with TRBJ2-5; possibly TRBD1 for D (6 bases). Trimming stripped 8 bases from V and 6 bases from J, with 13 bases between. This CDR3 has 11 amino acids. CDR1 and CDR2 (germline): DFQATT, SNEGSKA (reference sequence). CDR3 in DNA: TGCAGTCCCCCCAGGGGCCAGACCCAGTACTTC. It encodes CSPPRGQTQYF.

The chain links TRBV24-1 to TRBJ2-1; D not certain. The germline gives CDR1 KGHDR, CDR2 SFDVKD. CDR3 length: 16 amino acids. V gave up 5 bases and J gave up 0 bases, with 13 bases separating them. As DNA, the CDR3 is TGTGCCACCAGTGCCCCGGTCCAATACTCCTACAATGAGCAGTTCTTC. Its protein product is CATSAPVQYSYNEQFF.

V usage is TRBV28 and J usage is TRBJ2-3; 10 nucleotides agree with TRBD2. The V and J ends lost 6 bases and 11 bases, in that order; junction bases with no gene match: 17. Germline CDR1 reads MDHEN; CDR2 reads SYDVKM. There are 16 residues in the CDR3. CDR3 loop: CASRYHLAGALGWQYF. For the CDR3, the DNA is TGTGCCAGCAGGTACCATCTAGCGGGAGCCCTCGGATGGCAGTATTTT.

V gene TRBV30 combines with J gene TRBJ1-4, with TRBD1 as a possible D gene (6 bases). Per the germline V gene, CDR1 is GTSNPN and CDR2 is SVGIG (reference sequence). V shed 1 base and J shed 12 bases, with 18 bases lying between them. The CDR3 is 14 residues long. The CDR3 spells CAWSEGGSSGELFF. CDR3 nucleotide sequence: TGTGCCTGGAGTGAAGGGGGTTCATCAGGGGAACTGTTTTTT.

This chain connects TRBV11-2 to TRBJ2-1; TRBD2 matches 8 bases. Germline CDR1 and CDR2: SGHAT and FQNNGV. This CDR3 is 14 amino acids long. With V trimmed by 6 bases and J by 6 bases, 7 bases remained unmatched. The CDR3 loop is CASRGAGALNEQFF. The CDR3 region has the DNA TGTGCCAGCAGAGGAGCGGGAGCACTCAATGAGCAGTTCTTC.

This clone was seen just once. The chain is built from TRBV3-1 (or the pseudogene TRBV3-2) and TRBJ1-1; possibly TRBD1 for D (6 bases). The V and J ends lost 1 base and 1 base respectively, with 7 bases between them. The germline gives CDR1 LGHDT, CDR2 YNNKEL (reference sequence). The CDR3 runs to 14 residues. CDR3 DNA: TGTGCCAGCAGCCAAGGAGGGGGGAACACTGAAGCTTTCTTT. Encoded protein: CASSQGGGNTEAFF.

The J gene is TRBJ2-5, the V gene TRBV19; 13 bases align to TRBD2. V shed 3 bases, J shed 0 bases, and the junction held 1 base outside the gene matches. The CDR3 is made up of 16 amino acids. Looked up from germline, CDR1 is LNHDA and CDR2 is SQIVND (reference sequence). CDR3 DNA sequence: TGTGCCAGTAGTATCGGGACTAGCGGGAACCAAGAGACCCAGTACTTC. Its translation: CASSIGTSGNQETQYF.

The J gene is TRBJ1-5, the V gene TRBV7-2; D is undetermined. The CDR3 is 16 amino acids. With 1 base removed from V and 0 bases from J, the gap between germline ends came to 10 bases. The V gene's germline CDR1 is SGHTA and CDR2 FQGNSA. CDR3 sequence reads: CASSLDAGSSNQPQHF. The CDR3 DNA follows: TGTGCCAGCAGCTTAGATGCGGGATCTAGCAATCAGCCCCAGCATTTT.

This chain links TRBV11-2 with TRBJ2-1; D is perhaps TRBD2 (6 bases). Germline V gene lookup returns CDR1 SGHAT and CDR2 FQNNGV. The CDR3 contains 16 residues. Trimming cost V 5 bases and J 4 bases, with 18 bases left between them. DNA for the CDR3: TGTGCCAGCAGCCTTATTCGTACTAGCAGATACAATGAGCAGTTCTTC. Protein sequence: CASSLIRTSRYNEQFF.

The V gene is TRBV6-6, the J gene TRBJ2-7; 7 positions agree with TRBD1. The CDR3 length is 14 residues. With V trimmed by 6 bases and J by 5 bases, 10 bases remained unmatched. Germline CDR1 reads MNHNY; CDR2 reads SVGAGI (reference sequence). CDR3 sequence reads: CASSSRTGNDEQYF. CDR3 nucleotides: TGTGCCAGCAGCTCGCGGACAGGAAACGACGAGCAGTACTTC.

The chain employs TRBV11-2 and TRBJ2-5, with TRBD2 matching over 7 bases. The CDR3 has 15 amino acids. Looked up from germline, CDR1 is SGHAT and CDR2 is FQNNGV. With V trimmed by 1 base and J by 2 bases, 4 bases remained unmatched. The CDR3 protein is CASSLGLAAQETQYF. The CDR3 nucleotides are TGTGCCAGCAGCTTAGGACTAGCAGCACAAGAGACCCAGTACTTC.

CDR3 sequence: CASNLGQVHNSPLHF. CDR3 bases: TGTGCCAGCAACCTTGGCCAGGTACATAATTCACCCCTCCACTTT. This chain links TRBV28 with TRBJ1-6; D is unclear. The CDR3 covers 15 residues. Deletions cut 7 bases from V and 5 bases from J, with 15 bases between. Germline CDR1 and CDR2: MDHEN and SYDVKM.

The genes are TRBV18 and TRBJ2-1; TRBD2 matches at 7 bases. Germline assignment: CDR1 KGHSH and CDR2 LQKENI. After removal of 3 bases from V and 8 bases from J, the junction contained 10 bases not matched to a gene. The CDR3 is 15 amino acids. The CDR3 region has the DNA TGTGCCAGCTCACCCTCCAGGACTAGGAGCGATGAGCAGTTCTTC. It codes for CASSPSRTRSDEQFF.

This sequence joins TRBV11-2 and TRBJ2-7, with TRBD2 identical over 10 bases. The germline V gene has CDR1 SGHAT and CDR2 FQNNGV. The CDR3 runs 16 residues. With V trimmed by 3 bases and J by 3 bases, 8 bases remained unmatched. CDR3 loop: CASSFDGLAGVYEQYF. The DNA for the CDR3 is TGTGCCAGCAGCTTTGATGGGCTAGCGGGAGTCTACGAGCAGTACTTC.

The rearrangement joins TRBV29-1 to TRBJ1-2; D remains ambiguous. The germline V gene encodes CDR1 SQVTM and CDR2 ANQGSEA. This CDR3 spans 12 amino acids. The ends were cut back, 0 bases at V and 4 bases at J, with 6 bases in the middle. The CDR3 sequence is CSVEDRGYGYTF. The CDR3 DNA is TGCAGCGTTGAAGATCGAGGCTATGGCTACACCTTC.

J is TRBJ2-2 and V is TRBV6-5; TRBD2 matches at 7 bases. The CDR3 has 13 residues. V shed 8 bases, J shed 4 bases, and the junction held 4 bases outside the gene matches. Per the germline V gene, CDR1 is MNHEY and CDR2 is SVGAGI. Here the CDR3 DNA reads TGTGCCAGCCGGGAGGAGGGCACCGGGGAGCTGTTTTTT. It codes for CASREEGTGELFF.

The V call is TRBV30, the J call TRBJ2-7; tentative D call: TRBD2 (5 bases). Trimming took 0 bases from V and 0 from J, leaving 18 bases between them. Germline V gene lookup returns CDR1 GTSNPN and CDR2 SVGIG (reference sequence). This CDR3 has 17 residues. CDR3 sequence: CAWSVRLGGPLSYEQYF. CDR3 nucleotides: TGTGCCTGGAGTGTACGATTGGGCGGGCCTCTCTCCTACGAGCAGTACTTC.

This chain links TRBV20-1 with TRBJ2-1; D is undetermined. Deletions cut 0 bases from V and 9 bases from J, with 6 bases between. The CDR3 has 11 amino acids. Per germline, CDR1 DFQATT and CDR2 SNEGSKA (reference sequence). The CDR3 loop reads CSARDIGEQFF. CDR3 DNA sequence: TGCAGTGCTAGAGATATCGGTGAGCAGTTCTTC.

The chain recombines TRBV28 with TRBJ1-4, with 10 bases identical to TRBD1. Germline V gene data show CDR1 as MDHEN and CDR2 as SYDVKM. Germline trimming cut 7 bases from V and 1 base from J; bases unmatched to any gene: 6. The CDR3 is 16 amino acids. CDR3 amino acids: CASTTGGALTNEKLFF. CDR3 sequence (DNA): TGTGCCAGCACGACAGGGGGCGCATTAACTAATGAAAAACTGTTTTTT.